This TCR beta chain is from a study of cytomegalovirus exposure and HLA in healthy donors. Study-wide context: As an earlier analysis found, around 170 million T cells yielded over 95 million unique TCR beta sequences.

PCR primers comprised 60 Vbeta and 13 Jbeta primers. Only in-frame clones appear in the TCRdb table, and some are missing; sequencing was by immunoSEQ multiplex PCR. The sample contains about 160,000 clones, approximately 79% of which appear only once. Donors were ostensibly healthy at sampling, although undocumented immune exposures were probable. With respect to this clone: Its antigen remains unknown.

Germline V gene lookup returns CDR1 LNHDA and CDR2 SQIVND (reference sequence). This CDR3 contains 16 residues. V lost 4 bases, J lost 0 bases, and 8 bases stayed unmatched. Study conclusions and caveats: Earlier findings revealed that most TCR beta V segments proved productive either about 87% or about 30% of the time. A later analysis reportedly found fewer N-insertions in an Asian-associated ancestry cluster than the roughly 680-donor mean.

Sequences were obtained from PBMCs. The sequence was obtained from a man in his forties in good health and CMV-seronegative. The chain recombines TRBV19 with TRBJ2-5; 7 bases map to TRBD1. The CDR3 reads CASSTGQFLYQETQYF. The CDR3 region has the DNA TGTGCCAGTAGTACGGGACAGTTCCTGTACCAAGAGACCCAGTACTTC.